The subject of this entry is one T cell receptor beta chain. The antigen remains undetermined. Healthy individuals who donated bone marrow served as the donors. The data are from a study of cytomegalovirus exposure and HLA in healthy donors. Study-level background: Of the donors genotyped, several hundred in all, about 81% fell in the Caucasian-associated ancestry cluster. Findings and limits, study-wide: Some TCR beta chains (roughly 150 of them) were listed as cytomegalovirus-associated. More clonal expansion characterized HLA-associated TCR beta chains than equally common others in a later analysis.

13 Jbeta primers and 60 Vbeta primers were used for the PCR. Sequenced by immunoSEQ multiplex PCR; TCRdb stores in-frame clones only, minus some. The sample contains around 150,000 clones, 65% to 80% of which appear only once. The sequenced material came from PBMCs. The TCR sequence derives from a male donor in good health and CMV-seronegative.

The CDR3 reads CAISESRGRGSSPLHF. Written as DNA, the CDR3 is TGTGCCATCAGTGAGTCGAGGGGCAGGGGTAGTTCACCCCTCCACTTT. V is TRBV10-3 and J is TRBJ1-6; possible D gene TRBD1, 6 bases. The V gene's germline CDR1 is ENHRY and CDR2 SYGVKD. This CDR3 comprises 16 residues. V shed 0 bases and J shed 9 bases, with 15 bases lying between them.